Listed below are T cell receptor beta chains from one sample, sequenced in a study of cytomegalovirus exposure and HLA in healthy donors. Profiled with immunoSEQ multiplex PCR; TCRdb holds only in-frame clones, not every one. This table has 150,000 to 200,000 clones, around three quarters appearing once. The source material was PBMCs. The receptor source for this set is a man aged 35-49 years in good health and CMV-seronegative. The conserved cysteine and the conserved F or W are not part of the CDR3 here. Each record gives: V gene, J gene, CDR3 protein.

TRBV11-3	TRBJ2-3	ASSLMAPDTQY
TRBV2	TRBJ2-7	ASSVLAGLYEQY
TRBV5-4	TRBJ2-1	ASSLGMSSYNEQF
TRBV18	TRBJ1-6	ASSLTGQGTYSPLH
TRBV6-5	TRBJ2-7	ATSRQAAWGWQY
TRBV25-1	TRBJ1-4	ASSESSAPYEKLF
TRBV9	TRBJ1-5	ASSRTHLWDSNQPQH
TRBV25-1	TRBJ1-1	ASSEYGVTEAF
TRBV19	TRBJ1-1	ASSSPGGLNTEAF
TRBV23-1	TRBJ2-1	ASQTSDYEQF
TRBV4-3	TRBJ1-1	ASSQVKKQGDEAF
TRBV5-4	TRBJ2-2	ASSPSDRGRGTGELF
TRBV7-2	TRBJ2-1	ASSSARTGILGNEQF
TRBV5-1	TRBJ2-7	ASSWAGDLEQY
TRBV7-9	TRBJ2-7	ASSNIGQGIVAEQY
TRBV15	TRBJ1-2	ATSSPGQGGDYGYT
TRBV7-2	TRBJ2-3	ASSRTSGVDTQY
TRBV5-1	TRBJ1-2	ASSVTGGDNYGYT
TRBV4-1	TRBJ2-3	ASSQGSGEGDTQY
TRBV7-2	TRBJ2-7	ASSPGARVGWDEQY
TRBV7-2	TRBJ2-7	ASSFGLAGYEQY
TRBV5-4	TRBJ1-2	ASSPRWGDGYT
TRBV5-1	TRBJ1-2	ASSWGQGANYGYT
TRBV30	TRBJ2-1	AWSASGSPYNEQF
TRBV10-1	TRBJ2-7	ASSSGSSSYEQY
TRBV25-1	TRBJ1-1	ASSESTGLNTEAF
TRBV19	TRBJ2-5	ASSAPAGGVGETQY
TRBV4-3	TRBJ2-7	ASSPGQGAYEQY
TRBV29-1	TRBJ1-1	SVDKQGVNTEAF
TRBV10-3	TRBJ2-5	ATGSIRGAETQY
TRBV7-2	TRBJ2-3	ASSLYGAGGPVDTQY
TRBV18	TRBJ2-2	AQRRDRGTGELF
TRBV27	TRBJ2-5	ASSSSDRGETQY
TRBV4-3	TRBJ1-1	ASSQDRGDRGDSTF
TRBV7-2	TRBJ2-2	ASSPLQGPGELF
TRBV5-1	TRBJ2-7	ASSKRPGLAGASYEQY
TRBV4-1	TRBJ2-2	ASSRTGQVGELF
TRBV6-6	TRBJ1-5	ASRDTAQPQH
TRBV30	TRBJ1-1	AWSTFSGTPFEAF
TRBV5-6	TRBJ1-2	ASSLQGVVSGYT
TRBV5-1	TRBJ2-1	ASSRGTGDSEQF
TRBV18	TRBJ1-5	ASSPPGTSNQPQH
TRBV19	TRBJ2-2	ASSAPGLAVNTGELF
TRBV7-6	TRBJ1-4	ASSYAPGQVNEKLF
TRBV25-1	TRBJ2-1	ASQSRESYNEQF
TRBV27	TRBJ1-1	ASSLYSGNTEAF
TRBV27	TRBJ1-1	ASSPKAGLGNTEAF
TRBV27	TRBJ2-7	ASSRAQGFEQY
TRBV5-4	TRBJ2-7	ASRYDCLGYEQY
TRBV18	TRBJ1-2	ASSPQGAYGYT